These T cell receptor beta chains were read from a single sample in a study of cytomegalovirus exposure and HLA in healthy donors. The data were produced by immunoSEQ multiplex PCR, yet TCRdb's version contains in-frame clones alone and is incomplete. The repertoire holds over 90,000 clones, with around 76% as singletons. Sample: PBMCs. These receptors came from a woman in her late teens or twenties in good health and CMV-seropositive. CDR3s include the opening cysteine and the closing phenylalanine or tryptophan. The D gene is left open where the match is weak. Not every row has a clone size; where given, it reads once, few, many or a size class.

clone size	V gene	J gene	D gene	CDR3 DNA	CDR3 protein
-	TRBV7-2	TRBJ2-2	-	TGTGCCAGCAGCGGAGGATCAACCGGGGAGCTGTTTTTT	CASSGGSTGELFF
-	TRBV28	TRBJ2-6	-	TGTGCCAGCAGTCCAGGCCCGGGACAAGTGAGCTCTGGGGCCAACGTCCTGACTTTC	CASSPGPGQVSSGANVLTF
-	TRBV7-2	TRBJ1-5	-	TGTGCCAGCAGCTCCCAGGGGCCCCTCACAGGGCAGCCCCAGCATTTT	CASSSQGPLTGQPQHF
-	TRBV11-3	TRBJ2-1	-	TGTGCCAGCAGCTTAGAGTGGGGGCCGAACAATGAGCAGTTCTTC	CASSLEWGPNNEQFF
few	TRBV7-9	TRBJ2-4	TRBD1	TGTGCCAGCAGCTTAACAGGGGCAAACATTCAGTACTTC	CASSLTGANIQYF
-	TRBV14	TRBJ1-1	-	TGTGCCAGCAGCCAAAGAGGAACCAGACCAGATTTT	CASSQRGTRPDF
many	TRBV30	TRBJ1-2	TRBD1	TGTGCCTGGATTGGGACAGGGGTAGACTATGGCTACACCTTC	CAWIGTGVDYGYTF
few	TRBV6-1	TRBJ1-1	TRBD1	TGTGCCAGCAGCGACGACGGAAGGACAGGTGAAGCTTTCTTT	CASSDDGRTGEAFF
-	TRBV6-5	TRBJ2-2	-	TGTGCCAGCACCTATGGGGGCGATTTCACCGGGGAGCTGTTTTTT	CASTYGGDFTGELFF
once	TRBV9	TRBJ1-1	-	TGTGCCAGCAGCGTAGCCTCAACAGGTCCGGACACTGAAGCTTTCTTT	CASSVASTGPDTEAFF
-	TRBV4-3	TRBJ1-1	-	TGCGCCAGCAGCCAGGCCCCGATGAACACTGAAGCTTTCTTT	CASSQAPMNTEAFF
-	TRBV28	TRBJ1-2	-	TGTGCCAGCAGTTTCCCCCAGTCTAACTATGGCTACACCTTC	CASSFPQSNYGYTF
-	TRBV7-9	TRBJ2-7	TRBD2	TGTGCCAGCAGCCCATCCTGGGAGGGAACTCACGAGCAGTACTTC	CASSPSWEGTHEQYF
-	TRBV2	TRBJ2-7	-	TGTGCCAGCAGTGAACGGCAGGGGTCCCACGAGCAGTACTTC	CASSERQGSHEQYF
few	TRBV9	TRBJ1-1	TRBD1	TGTGCCAGCAGCGCCTACCACAGGGGGCAGGGGAACACTGAAGCTTTCTTT	CASSAYHRGQGNTEAFF
few	TRBV7-8	TRBJ2-2	-	TGTGCCAGCAGCTTAAGAGGGGCAGGGGTCCCCGGGGAGCTGTTTTTT	CASSLRGAGVPGELFF
-	TRBV7-3	TRBJ2-7	-	TGTGCCAGCAGCGTAGATGGACTTCGCGAGCAGTACTTC	CASSVDGLREQYF
-	TRBV19	TRBJ2-7	TRBD1	TGTGCCAGTAGTATTTCGGAACAGGGGAAGGGGGAGCAGTACTTC	CASSISEQGKGEQYF
-	TRBV7-6	TRBJ2-5	-	TGTGCCAGCAGCTCAGAGGCCCTCCGGGAGACCCAGTACTTC	CASSSEALRETQYF
-	TRBV28	TRBJ2-7	-	TGTGCCAGCAGTCGAGTAACAGGGCTATCCTACGAGCAGTACTTC	CASSRVTGLSYEQYF
few	TRBV6-6	TRBJ2-1	-	TGTGCCAGCAGTATACTGGGAGTGCGGAATGAGCAGTTCTTC	CASSILGVRNEQFF
once	TRBV25-1	TRBJ2-5	-	TGTGCCAGCAGTACCTGGAGGGAGCAGTACTTC	CASSTWREQYF
medium-sized	TRBV10-3	TRBJ2-7	-	TGTGCCATCGGCCCTAGCGTAGACTACGAGCAGTACTTC	CAIGPSVDYEQYF
-	TRBV30	TRBJ1-5	TRBD1	TGTGCCTGGAGTGGAGGGGGCGTCAATCAGCCCCAGCATTTT	CAWSGGGVNQPQHF
-	TRBV7-2	TRBJ1-6	-	TGTGCCAGCAGCCTACAAGGGGACTATAATTCACCCCTCCACTTT	CASSLQGDYNSPLHF
-	TRBV9	TRBJ2-7	-	TGTGCCAGCAGCGTAGATCGTGTTTCCTACGAGCAGTACTTC	CASSVDRVSYEQYF
few	TRBV19	TRBJ1-2	-	TGTGCCAGTAGTATACTTGACAGTAACTATGGCTACACCTTC	CASSILDSNYGYTF
few	TRBV27	TRBJ1-5	TRBD1	TGTGCCAGCAGGATAAGGGGGCCGACGCATCAGCCCCAGCATTTT	CASRIRGPTHQPQHF
-	TRBV7-2	TRBJ1-1	-	TGTGCCAGCAGCAGGGGGTGGAACACTGAAGCTTTCTTT	CASSRGWNTEAFF
-	TRBV7-6	TRBJ2-1	TRBD2	TGTGCCAGCAGCCTCCTGGGAGGGAATTACAATGAGCAGTTCTTC	CASSLLGGNYNEQFF
once	TRBV28	TRBJ2-1	TRBD2	TGTGCCAGCAGTCCTCAGGCTAGCGGGAGGGCCTACAATGAGCAGTTCTTC	CASSPQASGRAYNEQFF
few	TRBV12-5	TRBJ1-5	TRBD1	TGTGCTAGTGGTTTGGGGGACAGGGGCAGCAATCAGCCCCAGCATTTT	CASGLGDRGSNQPQHF
-	TRBV7-6	TRBJ2-2	-	TGTGCCAGCAGCCGAGGACTCCAAAACACCGGGGAGCTGTTTTTT	CASSRGLQNTGELFF
few	TRBV7-2	TRBJ1-4	-	TGTGCCAGCAGCTTAGATCGGGATGGAACTAATGAAAAACTGTTTTTT	CASSLDRDGTNEKLFF
-	TRBV5-1	TRBJ1-6	-	TGCGCCAGCAGCCGAGAGGGTGCAGGTAATTCACCCCTCCACTTT	CASSREGAGNSPLHF
few	TRBV28	TRBJ1-5	-	TGTGCCAGCAGCTCTTTGACAGGAGGTGATCAGCCCCAGCATTTT	CASSSLTGGDQPQHF
-	TRBV28	TRBJ1-5	TRBD1	TGTGCCAGCACCCCACAGGGGTATAGCAATCAGCCCCAGCATTTT	CASTPQGYSNQPQHF
-	TRBV7-9	TRBJ2-5	TRBD2	TGTGCCAGCGCTGGGGAGCGGGGGGTCGAAGAGACCCAGTACTTC	CASAGERGVEETQYF
-	TRBV9	TRBJ1-4	-	TGTGCCAGCAGCGGCGATAATGAAAAACTGTTTTTT	CASSGDNEKLFF
-	TRBV5-4	TRBJ2-3	TRBD2	TGTGCCAGCAGCTCACCGGGACTACTCACAGATACGCAGTATTTT	CASSSPGLLTDTQYF
-	TRBV2	TRBJ1-3	-	TGTGCCAGCAGACCTACAGGGTTTGGAAACACCATATATTTT	CASRPTGFGNTIYF
once	TRBV2	TRBJ2-7	-	TGTGCCAGCAGTGACGGGTCTAACAGGGCGGTTTCCTACGAGCAGTACTTC	CASSDGSNRAVSYEQYF
-	TRBV15	TRBJ2-6	TRBD1	TGTGCCACCAGCAGAGATTGGGGACAGGGGGAGAGTTCTGGGGCCAACGTCCTGACTTTC	CATSRDWGQGESSGANVLTF
few	TRBV5-8	TRBJ2-7	TRBD2	TGTGCCAGCAGCCAAGAGATGACTAGCGGCTCCTACGAGCAGTACTTC	CASSQEMTSGSYEQYF
-	TRBV6-5	TRBJ1-4	-	TGTGCCAGCAGTCTCATGGGGGGGGAAAAACTGTTTTTT	CASSLMGGEKLFF
-	TRBV10-2	TRBJ1-5	-	TGCGCCAGCAGTGATAGAGGTCATCAGCCCCAGCATTTT	CASSDRGHQPQHF
-	TRBV9	TRBJ1-1	-	TGTGCCAGCAGCGTTTCGGACAGACGAAACACTGAAGCTTTCTTT	CASSVSDRRNTEAFF
-	TRBV19	TRBJ1-4	-	TGTGCCAGTAGCAACCCTAGAGAGTCAACTAATGAAAAACTGTTTTTT	CASSNPRESTNEKLFF
-	TRBV7-2	TRBJ2-1	-	TGTGCCAGCAGCCCAGCGGCGGGGTCGAGGTTCTTC	CASSPAAGSRFF